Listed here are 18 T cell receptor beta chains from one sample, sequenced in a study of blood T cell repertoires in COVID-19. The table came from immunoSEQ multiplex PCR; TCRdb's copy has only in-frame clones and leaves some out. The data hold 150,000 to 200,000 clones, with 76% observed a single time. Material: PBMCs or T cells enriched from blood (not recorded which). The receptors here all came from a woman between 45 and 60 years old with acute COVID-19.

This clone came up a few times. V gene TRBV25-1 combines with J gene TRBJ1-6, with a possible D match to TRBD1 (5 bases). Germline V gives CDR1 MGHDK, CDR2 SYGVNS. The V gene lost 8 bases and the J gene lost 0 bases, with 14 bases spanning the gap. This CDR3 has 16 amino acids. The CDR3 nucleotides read TGTGCCAGCGCGGGGCCCTTAAGCTCCTATAATTCACCCCTCCACTTT. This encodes CASAGPLSSYNSPLHF.

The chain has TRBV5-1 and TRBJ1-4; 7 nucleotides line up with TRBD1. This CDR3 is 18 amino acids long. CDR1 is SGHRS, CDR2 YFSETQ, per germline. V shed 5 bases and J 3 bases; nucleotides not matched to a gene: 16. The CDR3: CASRVTGTARLANEKLFF. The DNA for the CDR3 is TGCGCCAGCAGGGTAACCGGGACAGCCCGTCTGGCTAATGAAAAACTGTTTTTT.

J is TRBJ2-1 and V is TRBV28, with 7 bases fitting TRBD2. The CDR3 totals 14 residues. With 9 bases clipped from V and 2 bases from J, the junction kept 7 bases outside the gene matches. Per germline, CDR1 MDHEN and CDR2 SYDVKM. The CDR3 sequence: CASWSAGTYNEQFF. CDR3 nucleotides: TGTGCCAGTTGGTCAGCGGGGACCTACAATGAGCAGTTCTTC. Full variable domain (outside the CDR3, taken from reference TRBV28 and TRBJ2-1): DVKVTQSSRYLVKRTGEKVFLECVQDMDHENMFWYRQDPGLGLRLIYFSYDVKMKEKGDIPEGYSVSREKKERFSLILESASTNQTSMYLCASWSAGTYNEQFFGPGTRLTVL.

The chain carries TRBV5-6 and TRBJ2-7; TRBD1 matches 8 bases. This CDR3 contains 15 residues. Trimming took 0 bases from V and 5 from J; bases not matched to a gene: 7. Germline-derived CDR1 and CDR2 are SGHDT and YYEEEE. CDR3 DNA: TGTGCCAGCAGCTTGGGGCTACAGGGGGGTCACGAGCAGTACGTC. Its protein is CASSLGLQGGHEQYV.

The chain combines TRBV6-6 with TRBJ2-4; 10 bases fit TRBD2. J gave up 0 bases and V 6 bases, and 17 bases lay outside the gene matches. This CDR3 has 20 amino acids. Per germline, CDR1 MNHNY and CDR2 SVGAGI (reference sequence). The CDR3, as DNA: TGTGCCAGCAGCGACGGGAGGTCTAGCGGGGGTGTAGTAGCCAAAAACATTCAGTACTTC. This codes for CASSDGRSSGGVVAKNIQYF.

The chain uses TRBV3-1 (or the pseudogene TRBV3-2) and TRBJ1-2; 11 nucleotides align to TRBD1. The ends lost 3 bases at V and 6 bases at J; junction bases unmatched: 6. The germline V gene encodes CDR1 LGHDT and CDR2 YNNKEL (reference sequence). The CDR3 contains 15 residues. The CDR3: CASSHLGQGVDGYTF. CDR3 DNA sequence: TGTGCCAGCAGCCACCTGGGACAGGGGGTTGATGGCTACACCTTC.

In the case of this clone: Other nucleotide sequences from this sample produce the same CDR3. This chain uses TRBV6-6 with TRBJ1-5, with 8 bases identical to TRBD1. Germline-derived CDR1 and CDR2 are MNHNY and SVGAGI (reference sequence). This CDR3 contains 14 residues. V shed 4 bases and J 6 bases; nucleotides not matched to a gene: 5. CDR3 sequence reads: CASSFGQGGQPQHF. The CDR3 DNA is TGTGCCAGCAGTTTTGGACAGGGTGGTCAGCCCCAGCATTTT.

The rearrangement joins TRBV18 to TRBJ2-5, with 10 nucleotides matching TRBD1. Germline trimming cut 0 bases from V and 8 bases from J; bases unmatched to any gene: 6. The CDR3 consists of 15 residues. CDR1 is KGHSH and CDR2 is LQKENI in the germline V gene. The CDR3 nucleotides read TGTGCCAGCTCACCACCCGGGACAGGGGATTTAACCCAGTACTTC. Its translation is CASSPPGTGDLTQYF.

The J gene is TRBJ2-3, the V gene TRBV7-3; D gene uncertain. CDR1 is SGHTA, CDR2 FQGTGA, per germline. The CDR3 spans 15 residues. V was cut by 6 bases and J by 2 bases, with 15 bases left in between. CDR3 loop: CASRLGSLNTDTQYF. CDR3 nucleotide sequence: TGTGCCAGCAGACTTGGTTCTTTAAACACAGATACGCAGTATTTT.

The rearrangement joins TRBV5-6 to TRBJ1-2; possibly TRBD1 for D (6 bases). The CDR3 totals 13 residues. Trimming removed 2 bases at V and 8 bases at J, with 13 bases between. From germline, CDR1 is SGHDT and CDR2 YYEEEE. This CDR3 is CASSFRQVIGYTF. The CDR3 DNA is TGTGCCAGCAGCTTCAGACAGGTGATCGGCTACACCTTC.

For the CDR3, the DNA is TGTGCCAGCAGCCTTCTAGCGGACTCCTACAATGAGCAGTTCTTC. Translation gives CASSLLADSYNEQFF. V and J are TRBV3-1 (or the pseudogene TRBV3-2) and TRBJ2-1; 7 bases line up with TRBD2. The junction had 3 bases not matched to a gene; V was cut back by 4 bases and J by 0 bases. CDR3 length: 15 residues. Germline CDR1 is LGHDT and CDR2 is YNNKEL (reference sequence).

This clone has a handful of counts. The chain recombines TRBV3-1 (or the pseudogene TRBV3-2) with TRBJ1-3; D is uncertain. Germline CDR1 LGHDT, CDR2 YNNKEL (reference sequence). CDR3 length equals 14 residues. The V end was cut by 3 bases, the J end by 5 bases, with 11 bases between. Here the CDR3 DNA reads TGTGCCAGCAGCCAGGGAGAAACTCGAAACACCATATATTTT. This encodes CASSQGETRNTIYF.

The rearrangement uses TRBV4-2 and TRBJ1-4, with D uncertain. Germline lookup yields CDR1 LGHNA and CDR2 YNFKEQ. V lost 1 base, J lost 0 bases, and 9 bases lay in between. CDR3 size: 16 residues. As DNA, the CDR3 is TGTGCCAGCAGCCAAGCCCGCAGTGCAACTAATGAAAAACTGTTTTTT. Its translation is CASSQARSATNEKLFF.

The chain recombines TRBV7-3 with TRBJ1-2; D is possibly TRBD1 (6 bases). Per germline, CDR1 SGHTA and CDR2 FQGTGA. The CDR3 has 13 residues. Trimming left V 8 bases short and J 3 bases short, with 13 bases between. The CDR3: CASSHGQYYGYTF. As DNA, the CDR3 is TGTGCCAGCTCCCACGGACAGTACTATGGCTACACCTTC.

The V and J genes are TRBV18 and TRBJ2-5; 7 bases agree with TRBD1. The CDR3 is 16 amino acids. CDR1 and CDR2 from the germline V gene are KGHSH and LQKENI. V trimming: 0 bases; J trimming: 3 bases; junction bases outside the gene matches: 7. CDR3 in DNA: TGTGCCAGCTCACCACCGACTCGGGACAGTAAAGAGACCCAGTACTTC. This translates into CASSPPTRDSKETQYF.

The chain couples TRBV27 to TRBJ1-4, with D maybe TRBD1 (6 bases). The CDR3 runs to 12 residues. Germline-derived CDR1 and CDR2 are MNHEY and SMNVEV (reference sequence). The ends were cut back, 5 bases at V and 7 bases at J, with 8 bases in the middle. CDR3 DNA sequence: TGTGCCAGCAGTCCCAGGGGTGAAAAACTGTTTTTT. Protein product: CASSPRGEKLFF.

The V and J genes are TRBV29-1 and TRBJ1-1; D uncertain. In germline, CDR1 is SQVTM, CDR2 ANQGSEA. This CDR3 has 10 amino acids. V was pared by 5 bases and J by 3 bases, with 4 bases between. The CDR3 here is CSVQYTEAFF. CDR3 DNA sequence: TGCAGCGTTCAGTACACTGAAGCTTTCTTT.

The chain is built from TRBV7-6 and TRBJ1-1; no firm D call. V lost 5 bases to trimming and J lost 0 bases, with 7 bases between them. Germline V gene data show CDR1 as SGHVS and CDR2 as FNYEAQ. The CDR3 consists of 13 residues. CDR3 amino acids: CASSPTMNTEAFF. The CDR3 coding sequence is TGTGCCAGCAGCCCAACTATGAACACTGAAGCTTTCTTT.